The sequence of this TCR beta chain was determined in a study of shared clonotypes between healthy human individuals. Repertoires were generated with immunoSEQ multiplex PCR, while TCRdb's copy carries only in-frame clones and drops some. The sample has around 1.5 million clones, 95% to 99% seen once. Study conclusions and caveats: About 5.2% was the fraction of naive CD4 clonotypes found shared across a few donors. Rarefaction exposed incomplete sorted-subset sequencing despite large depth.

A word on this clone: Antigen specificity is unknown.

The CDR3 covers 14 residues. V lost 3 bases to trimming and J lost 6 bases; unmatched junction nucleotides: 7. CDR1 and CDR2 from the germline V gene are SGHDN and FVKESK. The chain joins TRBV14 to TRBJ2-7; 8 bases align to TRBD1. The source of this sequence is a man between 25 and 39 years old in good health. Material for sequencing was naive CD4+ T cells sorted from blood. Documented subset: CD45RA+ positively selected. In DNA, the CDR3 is TGTGCCAGCAGCCATACAGGGGGTCCGGGCGAGCAGTACTTC. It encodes CASSHTGGPGEQYF. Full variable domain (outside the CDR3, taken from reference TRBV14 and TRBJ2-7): EAGVTQFPSHSVIEKGQTVTLRCDPISGHDNLYWYRRVMGKEIKFLLHFVKESKQDESGMPNNRFLAERTGGTYSTLKVQPAELEDSGVYFCASSHTGGPGEQYFGPGTRLTVT.